These T cell receptor beta chains were read from a single sample in a study of cytomegalovirus exposure and HLA in healthy donors. This table comes from immunoSEQ multiplex PCR, and its TCRdb copy is limited to in-frame clones, with some not included. The sample contains roughly 130,000 clones, roughly four fifths of which appear only once. The sample comprised PBMCs. The receptors come from a woman aged 45 to 65 in good health and CMV-seropositive. CDR3s include the opening cysteine and the closing phenylalanine or tryptophan. The order of the fields is clone size, J gene, V gene, D gene, CDR3 DNA, CDR3 protein. A D gene is named only where the DNA matches it firmly. The size of a clone is reported for some rows only, either as once, few or many, or as a class for expanded clones.

size: -; J: TRBJ2-3; V: TRBV21-1; D: -; DNA: TGTGCCAGCAGCAAAAAAGACGGGGGGGGCTCAGATACGCAGTATTTT; CDR3: CASSKKDGGGSDTQYF
size: -; J: TRBJ2-5; V: TRBV7-6; D: -; DNA: TGTGCCAGCAGCCTACAGGGTCAAGAGACCCAGTACTTC; CDR3: CASSLQGQETQYF
size: -; J: TRBJ2-4; V: TRBV7-9; D: TRBD1; DNA: TGTGCCAGCAGCTTCCCGCAGGGGGTCTTGGGGGAAGCCAAAAACATTCAGTACTTC; CDR3: CASSFPQGVLGEAKNIQYF
size: -; J: TRBJ2-1; V: TRBV6-6; D: TRBD1; DNA: TGTGCCAGCACTACGGACAGGGTCTCAGGGTATGAGCAGTTCTTC; CDR3: CASTTDRVSGYEQFF
size: -; J: TRBJ2-2; V: TRBV19; D: TRBD2; DNA: TGTGCCAGTAGTATACCCGGGGGAGGGACCGGGGAGCTGTTTTTT; CDR3: CASSIPGGGTGELFF
size: few; J: TRBJ2-1; V: TRBV12-5; D: -; DNA: TGTGCTAGTGGGACAGGATCGAATTACAATGAGCAGTTCTTC; CDR3: CASGTGSNYNEQFF
size: -; J: TRBJ1-2; V: TRBV5-6; D: TRBD1; DNA: TGTGCCAGCAGCCCAACAGGGGTCTATGGCTACACCTTC; CDR3: CASSPTGVYGYTF
size: -; J: TRBJ2-3; V: TRBV4-3; D: -; DNA: TGCGCCAGCAGCCAAGATAGGGGGCGGGGATGGGGAGATACGCAGTATTTT; CDR3: CASSQDRGRGWGDTQYF
size: -; J: TRBJ1-2; V: TRBV2; D: -; DNA: TGTGCCGGGGGCGTCGGGACGTGTGGCTACACCTTC; CDR3: CAGGVGTCGYTF
size: -; J: TRBJ2-1; V: TRBV29-1; D: -; DNA: TGCAGCCACGAGAGCGGCTACAATGAGCAGTTCTTC; CDR3: CSHESGYNEQFF
size: -; J: TRBJ1-1; V: TRBV11-3; D: TRBD1; DNA: TGTGCCAGCAGCTCGCCACGGACAGGTCTGAACACTGAAGCTTTCTTT; CDR3: CASSSPRTGLNTEAFF
size: -; J: TRBJ2-1; V: TRBV29-1; D: TRBD1; DNA: TGCAGCGCGGGACAGTTGCACGATGAGCAGTTCTTC; CDR3: CSAGQLHDEQFF
size: -; J: TRBJ1-5; V: TRBV5-6; D: -; DNA: TGTGCCAGCAGCTCCCGGTGGGGGGGCGATCAGCCCCAGCATTTT; CDR3: CASSSRWGGDQPQHF
size: -; J: TRBJ2-3; V: TRBV11-3; D: TRBD2; DNA: TGTGCCAGCAGCCTTAGCGGGGCAGATACGCAGTATTTT; CDR3: CASSLSGADTQYF
size: -; J: TRBJ2-2; V: TRBV6-5; D: -; DNA: TGTGCCAGCACCGACGACAGAGACACCGGGGAGCTGTTTTTT; CDR3: CASTDDRDTGELFF
size: -; J: TRBJ2-7; V: TRBV7-8; D: TRBD2; DNA: TGTGCCAGCAGGGCGGGGGAAGCGCTGGTCCCCGAGCAGTACTTC; CDR3: CASRAGEALVPEQYF
size: -; J: TRBJ2-1; V: TRBV11-2; D: TRBD2; DNA: TGTGCCAGCAGCTTAGATCTACCAGCGGGGGCATCCCAACAGTTCTTC; CDR3: CASSLDLPAGASQQFF
size: few; J: TRBJ1-4; V: TRBV6-5; D: -; DNA: TGTGCCAGCAGGATAACGGGTGCAACTAATGAAAAACTGTTTTTT; CDR3: CASRITGATNEKLFF
size: few; J: TRBJ1-1; V: TRBV14; D: -; DNA: TGTGCCAGCAGCCTGCGTCGGGGGTACTTGGACACTGAAGCTTTCTTT; CDR3: CASSLRRGYLDTEAFF
size: -; J: TRBJ2-3; V: TRBV7-2; D: TRBD1; DNA: TGTGCCAGCAGCCGGGGACAGCTCCCAGATACGCAGTATTTT; CDR3: CASSRGQLPDTQYF
size: -; J: TRBJ2-2; V: TRBV14; D: TRBD1; DNA: TGTGCCAGCAGCCAAGACCCACCGGGACAGGGGGCGCGGATTTCGTTCGGGGAGCTGTTTTTT; CDR3: CASSQDPPGQGARISFGELFF
size: -; J: TRBJ2-4; V: TRBV7-2; D: TRBD2; DNA: TGTGCCAGCAGCTTCCCGCTAGCGGGTAACATTCAGTACTTC; CDR3: CASSFPLAGNIQYF
size: -; J: TRBJ2-2; V: TRBV27; D: -; DNA: TGTGCCAGCAGAACGCAACAGGGTGGTGGCGGGGAGCTGTTTTTT; CDR3: CASRTQQGGGGELFF
size: once; J: TRBJ2-6; V: TRBV13; D: -; DNA: TGTGCCAGCAGCTTTACAGGGTCTGGGGCCAACGTCCTGACTTTC; CDR3: CASSFTGSGANVLTF
size: few; J: TRBJ2-7; V: TRBV4-3; D: -; DNA: TGCGCCAGCAGCCGGAATCGACAGGACGAGCAGTACTTC; CDR3: CASSRNRQDEQYF
size: -; J: TRBJ1-1; V: TRBV18; D: -; DNA: TGTGCCAGCTCACCTGAAGTCGAGACTGAAGCTTTCTTT; CDR3: CASSPEVETEAFF
size: -; J: TRBJ2-2; V: TRBV6-5; D: -; DNA: TGTGCCAGCAGTTACGGGCCAGAGTCACCCGGGGAGCTGTTTTTT; CDR3: CASSYGPESPGELFF
size: -; J: TRBJ2-1; V: TRBV27; D: -; DNA: TGTGCCAGCGGATTTCAGCGGTCGGAACGGGACAATGAGCAGTTCTTC; CDR3: CASGFQRSERDNEQFF
size: once; J: TRBJ1-1; V: TRBV19; D: TRBD1; DNA: TGTGCCAGTAGTACAGAGGACAGGGCATGGGCTGAAGCTTTCTTT; CDR3: CASSTEDRAWAEAFF
size: -; J: TRBJ2-3; V: TRBV30; D: -; DNA: TGTGCCTGGAGTTTAGTCGATACGCAGTATTTT; CDR3: CAWSLVDTQYF
size: -; J: TRBJ1-2; V: TRBV7-8; D: TRBD1; DNA: TGTGCCAGCAGCCGCGGACAGGCCTATGGCTACACCTTC; CDR3: CASSRGQAYGYTF
size: -; J: TRBJ1-6; V: TRBV18; D: -; DNA: TGTGCCAGCTCACAGAAACACGATTCACCCCTCCACTTT; CDR3: CASSQKHDSPLHF
size: -; J: TRBJ2-7; V: TRBV2; D: -; DNA: TGTGCCAGCAGTGAAACCCAGGGGCACGACGAGCAGTACTTC; CDR3: CASSETQGHDEQYF
size: -; J: TRBJ1-1; V: TRBV9; D: -; DNA: TGTGCCAGCAGCGTAGATCAGGTCACTGAAGCTTTCTTT; CDR3: CASSVDQVTEAFF
size: -; J: TRBJ2-2; V: TRBV4-3; D: TRBD1; DNA: TGCGCCAGCAGCCAGGACAGGGGGCGGCCCGGGGAGCTGTTTTTT; CDR3: CASSQDRGRPGELFF
size: -; J: TRBJ2-7; V: TRBV5-6; D: -; DNA: TGTGCCAGCAGCTCCCGGGGTCGGCTAGCGATTTCCTACGAGCAGTACTTC; CDR3: CASSSRGRLAISYEQYF
size: -; J: TRBJ1-1; V: TRBV19; D: -; DNA: TGTGCCAGTACCAACCCAGTGAACACTGAAGCTTTCTTT; CDR3: CASTNPVNTEAFF
size: -; J: TRBJ1-5; V: TRBV5-1; D: -; DNA: TGCGCCAGCAGCATCCCCCCAGGGTCGCATCAGCCCCAGCATTTT; CDR3: CASSIPPGSHQPQHF
size: -; J: TRBJ2-3; V: TRBV19; D: TRBD1; DNA: TGTGCCAGTCAAACAGGGGGTACAGATACGCAGTATTTT; CDR3: CASQTGGTDTQYF
size: -; J: TRBJ2-7; V: TRBV7-9; D: TRBD1; DNA: TGTTCCAGCAGCCCCCCCGGGACAGCCATCTACGAGCAGTACTTC; CDR3: CSSSPPGTAIYEQYF
size: few; J: TRBJ2-3; V: TRBV19; D: TRBD1; DNA: TGTGCCAGTAGCCGACAGGGTCTGGGTAGCACAGATACGCAGTATTTT; CDR3: CASSRQGLGSTDTQYF
size: once; J: TRBJ2-4; V: TRBV7-9; D: -; DNA: TGTGCCAGCAGCTTTAAAAGGGGGTACTTTGAAAACATTCAGTACTTC; CDR3: CASSFKRGYFENIQYF
size: few; J: TRBJ1-5; V: TRBV27; D: -; DNA: TGTGCCAGCAGCTCCCGGAGCAATCAGCCCCAGCATTTT; CDR3: CASSSRSNQPQHF
size: -; J: TRBJ1-1; V: TRBV5-1; D: -; DNA: TGCGCCAGCAGCTTGGGGGGGGATTCGGACACTGAAGCTTTCTTT; CDR3: CASSLGGDSDTEAFF
size: -; J: TRBJ1-4; V: TRBV11-2; D: -; DNA: TGTGCCAGCAGCCGTCCCCTGGGAGCTAATGAAAAACTGTTTTTT; CDR3: CASSRPLGANEKLFF
size: -; J: TRBJ2-7; V: TRBV5-1; D: -; DNA: TGCGCCAGCCACCTGGACTCTCCCAACTACGAGCAGTACTTC; CDR3: CASHLDSPNYEQYF
size: few; J: TRBJ1-3; V: TRBV19; D: -; DNA: TGTGCCAGTAGTATTGCTGGTGGTTGGGCAAACTCTGGAAACACCATATATTTT; CDR3: CASSIAGGWANSGNTIYF
size: -; J: TRBJ1-2; V: TRBV6-6; D: TRBD1; DNA: TGTGCCAGCAGGCCAGGGGGCTTTGGCTACACCTTC; CDR3: CASRPGGFGYTF
size: -; J: TRBJ1-5; V: TRBV19; D: TRBD1; DNA: TGTGCCAGCACGGACAGGCCCGAAGAGCAGCCCCAGCATTTT; CDR3: CASTDRPEEQPQHF
size: few; J: TRBJ1-5; V: TRBV28; D: TRBD1; DNA: TGTGCCAGCAGTCCGGACAGGGGATTCAATCAGCCCCAGCATTTT; CDR3: CASSPDRGFNQPQHF
size: -; J: TRBJ1-1; V: TRBV5-4; D: -; DNA: TGTGCCAGCAGCTTGGGTAACAGGGAGAAGACTGAAGCTTTCTTT; CDR3: CASSLGNREKTEAFF
size: -; J: TRBJ2-2; V: TRBV5-1; D: -; DNA: TGCGCCAGCAGGACAGCGATAACCGGGGAGCTGTTTTTT; CDR3: CASRTAITGELFF
size: -; J: TRBJ2-7; V: TRBV19; D: -; DNA: TGTGCCAGTAGCGACCCAACCGACATTGACTACGAGCAGTACTTC; CDR3: CASSDPTDIDYEQYF
size: few; J: TRBJ2-6; V: TRBV7-2; D: TRBD2; DNA: TGTGCCAGCAGCTATAGCGGGGGTCCCTACTCTGGGGCCAACGTCCTGACTTTC; CDR3: CASSYSGGPYSGANVLTF